The subject of this entry is one T cell receptor beta chain. This clone was seen only once. Its recognized antigen is unknown. Per-nucleotide qualities are absent, and no much larger clonotype sits a single base away. This specimen belongs to a study of cytomegalovirus exposure and HLA in healthy donors (TCRdb year 2017). Turning to the overall study: According to an earlier analysis of 587 of the donors, 150 million to 200 million T cells yielded over 90 million unique TCR beta sequences and 276 Gb of sequence data. An early release covering 550 to 650 HLA-typed donors comprised 300 to 350 gigabases of sequencing data and around 86 million unique TCR sequences. Among the roughly 430 genotyped donors, more than 70% belonged to the genetic ancestry cluster associated with self-reported Caucasian donors. The study aimed to test whether signatures of past pathogen exposure could be identified by cataloging public T cell receptors. The T cell repertoires of 700 or so subjects were profiled by immunosequencing and related to cytomegalovirus serostatus. A separate validation cohort of roughly 130 different subjects was used in addition to the approximately 700-subject first cohort. To predict cytomegalovirus infection status, the study brought together high-throughput TCR immunosequencing, statistical association of individual TCRs with disease status, and machine learning. A later analysis re-analyzed previously published TCR beta repertoires from approximately 700 donors and added high-resolution HLA genotyping to study TCR occurrence patterns. Rather than drawing on any new phenotypic data, the later analysis identified candidate immune exposures from TCR beta sequences and the way those sequences occurred across donors. An earlier analysis of several hundred of the donors used high-throughput TCR beta sequencing to judge whether each TCR beta V gene segment behaved as functional or pseudogenic. Alongside the repertoire data, information on donor age, sex, ethnicity and CMV serostatus was compiled. Genome-wide SNP genotypes for about 55% of the 666 donors were used in a later genetic analysis, which treated that subset as a discovery cohort. All discovery cohort repertoires had been generated using a single sequencing platform. Class I and class II HLA loci were covered by the typing at four-digit resolution. Typing coverage varied by locus: roughly 629-640 donors for A, B, C, DRB1 and DQB1; some 520 for DQA1; about 590 for DPA1; about 450 for DPB1. Roughly five DR-DQ haplotypes were handled as single units for association and clustering, since linkage in the cohort was strong. Across around 400 genotyped donors of the cohort, an average of roughly 200,000 unique TCR beta nucleotide sequences per donor were sequenced, and 15% to 20% of those sequences were non-productive.

Study-wide findings and limitations: A further reported finding was that TCR beta sequences accurately predicted the HLA-A and HLA-B alleles for most subjects in the first cohort. A later analysis reported that several top co-occurrence clusters appeared linked to parvovirus B19, influenza, CMV and Epstein-Barr virus. The presence/absence analyses assumed that sequencing depth was roughly uniform across donors, and that assumption may not be true. Compared with equally common non-associated chains, HLA-associated TCR beta chains in a later analysis were more clonally expanded and had lower generation probabilities. A group of highly shared sequence variants was considered likely to be a technical artifact of the sequencing pipeline. A later genetic analysis associated a missense DCLRE1C variant with V-gene and J-gene trimming of TCR beta chains, and an independent cohort replicated the association. A later genetic analysis reported fewer N-insertions in productive TCRs among donors in an Asian-associated ancestry cluster than the roughly 700-donor mean. Linkage disequilibrium might explain the correlated functional status among segregating V segments, but an unknown experimental factor could not be ruled out. Because the 87-base-pair reads could not distinguish some IMGT-functional V segments, including TRBV6-2 and TRBV6-3, those segments were excluded. Strong co-occurrence of HLA alleles, especially DR and DQ, made assigning TCR associations to individual alleles difficult. A few of the identified cytomegalovirus-associated TCR beta chains were confirmed in vitro to be specific for cytomegalovirus antigens. Because HLA typing was unavailable for some donors at each locus, only the typed subset was used in association tests. In this cohort, only TCR beta chains were sequenced, and detectable features were limited by the absence of alpha or paired-chain data. A total of fewer than 200 TCR beta chains were listed by the study as associated with cytomegalovirus. The classifier was reported to diagnose cytomegalovirus status with high specificity and sensitivity in both the original and validation cohorts. It was suggested by the authors that the approach could potentially be generalized to other disease states and immunological phenotypes. Specific HLA alleles were associated with 15,000 to 20,000 TCR beta sequences at a false discovery rate of 0.05 in a later analysis. Across donors, most TCR sequences were observed very rarely, whereas some public TCRs were present in many individuals. The only immune exposure information available for the cohort was CMV serostatus. Because counts were too low, approximately 15 rarely observed V segments, including chromosome 9 orphons, were excluded from the earlier analysis of around 640 of the donors. According to a later analysis, most CMV-associated TCR beta chains appeared to be HLA-restricted, and the HLA associations seemed to be driven largely by CMV exposure. In a later analysis, the rate of TCR association differed among HLA loci, with DRB1 alleles having the most associated TCRs and HLA-C alleles having the fewest. In an earlier analysis of around 600 of the donors, most TCR beta V segments appeared in productive rearrangements about 87% or about 30% of the time, broadly matching IMGT annotations.

The cohort comprised some 730 healthy bone marrow donors. At the time of sampling, all cohort members were nominally healthy, though unrecorded immune exposures were likely present. The donor was CMV seronegative and belonged to the group of around 350 seronegative cohort members. Each donor provided a peripheral blood sample, and peripheral blood mononuclear cells were used for TCR beta sequencing. The Qiagen DNeasy Blood Extraction Kit was used to extract genomic DNA from the blood cell samples. The library was obtained by the immunoSEQ multiplex PCR assay. The multiplex PCR relied on a mix of 60 forward primers for TCR Vbeta segments and 13 reverse primers for TCR Jbeta segments. Amplification of the CDR3 region of rearranged TCR beta genes was performed with a multiplex PCR assay on genomic DNA. Amplified TCR beta libraries were sequenced as 87-base-pair reads on the Illumina HiSeq System. The original pipeline was this. Across the 700 or so repertoires, a later analysis counted approximately 75 million unique TCR beta chains, about 10 million of which were shared by at least two donors. To remove PCR and sequencing errors, raw reads were error-corrected and collapsed into unique sequences using a nearest-neighbor algorithm that merged closely related sequences. V, D and J gene segments were assigned by aligning CDR3 sequences to IMGT reference sequences. For a sequence to be retained, a match of at least six nucleotides was required to both a V gene segment and a J gene segment. A rearrangement was called productive if the CDR3 had no stop codons and remained in frame with V and J, and every other rearrangement was called non-productive. CDR3 was defined according to IMGT convention as the region running from the second conserved V-encoded cysteine to the conserved J-encoded phenylalanine. In an earlier analysis of approximately 590 of the donors, sequences lacking an unambiguous match to a single V gene segment were excluded. An earlier analysis of approximately 590 of the donors classified V segments as functional when productive rearrangements were above 56.7% and as segregating when the standard deviation between donors was above 5%. A statistical classification framework was built for diagnosing cytomegalovirus status from the catalog of TCR beta chain sequences. V and J gene assignment, in a later analysis, came from comparing TCR nucleotide sequences with IMGT/GENE-DB human TR gene sequences. A later analysis assigned CDR3 sequences and most-parsimonious VDJ recombination scenarios with the TCRdist pipeline. In a later analysis, every TCR beta chain was defined by the combination of its CDR3 amino acid sequence and its V-gene family, and reads without a unique V-gene family were dropped. A later analysis removed roughly 590 highly shared, low-generation-probability nucleotide sequences to deal with suspected cross-contamination and a sequencing artifact. In a later analysis, a clonal expansion index for each public chain was calculated from normalized within-repertoire ranks of inferred template counts. In a later analysis, generation probabilities were computed with a VDJ recombination model fitted to out-of-frame rearrangements, and the resulting probabilities were checked against IGoR. Hypergeometric tests were used in a later analysis to score TCR-TCR, TCR-HLA and TCR-CMV co-occurrence, with a repertoire-size bias correction applied to the TCR pairs. In a later analysis, false discovery rates were estimated by permuting HLA or CMV assignments 20 times. In a later analysis, co-occurring TCRs were grouped using DBSCAN, and TCRdist sequence similarity was added for clustering within HLA-allele-positive subsets. Co-occurrence clustering excluded repertoires with fewer than 30,000 or more than 120,000 public chains, plus five with anomalous nucleotide sharing. This immuneACCESS table, as held by TCRdb, lists in-frame sequences with V and J called but not all clones. Of the missing ones, under half trace to an unresolved V gene in checked studies; the others have no known cause. The DNA gave D and trimming, while V, J and clone size come from that table. In this sample the table shows 100,000 to 150,000 clones, 70% to 80% of which occur a single time. The ten largest clones capture 1.5% of the sample.

The CDR3, cysteine through phenylalanine, is 15 amino acids long. Of all the DNA, just the CDR3 is kept, 45 bases in frame from base 1. The germline V gene gives CDR1 as SGHVS and CDR2 as FNYEAQ. Relative to germline, V is 1 base shorter and J is 3 bases shorter, with 10 bases between their ends. This clonotype was sampled from a female donor in good health and CMV-seronegative. Sequencing was done on a sample of PBMCs. The rearrangement combines TRBV7-6 with TRBJ2-1; TRBD2 is perhaps the D gene, given 6 matching bases. The CDR3 region has the sequence CASSLEVGGYNEQFF. The nucleotide sequence is TGTGCCAGCAGCTTAGAGGTCGGGGGCTACAATGAGCAGTTCTTC. The CDR3, completed at both ends by the reference TRBV7-6 and TRBJ2-1 genes, gives the full variable domain GAGVSQSPRYKVTKRGQDVALRCDPISGHVSLYWYRQALGQGPEFLTYFNYEAQQDKSGLPNDRFSAERPEGSISTLTIQRTEQRDSAMYRCASSLEVGGYNEQFFGPGTRLTVL.